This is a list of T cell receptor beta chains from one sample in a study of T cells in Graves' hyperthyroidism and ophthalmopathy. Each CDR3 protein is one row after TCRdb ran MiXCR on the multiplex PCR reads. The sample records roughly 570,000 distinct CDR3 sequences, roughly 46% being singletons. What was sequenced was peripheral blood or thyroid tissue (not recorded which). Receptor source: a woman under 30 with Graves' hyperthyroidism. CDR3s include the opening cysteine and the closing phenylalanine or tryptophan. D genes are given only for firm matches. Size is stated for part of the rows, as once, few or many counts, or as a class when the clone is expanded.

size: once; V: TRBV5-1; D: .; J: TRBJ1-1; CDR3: CASSQEVAGNTEAFF; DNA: TGCGCCAGCAGTCAGGAGGTAGCGGGGAACACTGAAGCTTTCTTT
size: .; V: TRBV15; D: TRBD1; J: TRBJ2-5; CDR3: CATSSWDRTPQETQYF; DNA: TGTGCCACCAGCAGTTGGGACAGGACCCCCCAAGAGACCCAGTACTTC
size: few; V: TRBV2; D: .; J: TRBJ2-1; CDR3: CASSEGRRNLGNEQFF; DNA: TGTGCCAGCAGTGAAGGAAGGCGGAATCTGGGCAATGAGCAGTTCTTC
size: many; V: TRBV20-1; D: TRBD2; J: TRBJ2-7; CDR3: CSAGPGLAHEQYF; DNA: TGCAGTGCTGGACCGGGACTAGCGCACGAGCAGTACTTC
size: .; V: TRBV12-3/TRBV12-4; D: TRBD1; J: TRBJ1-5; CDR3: CASSDDRGGGVQHF; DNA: TGTGCCAGCAGTGACGACAGGGGAGGAGGTGTCCAGCACTTT
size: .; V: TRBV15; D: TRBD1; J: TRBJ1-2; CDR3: CATSSQMTGWGYTF; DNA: TGTGCCACCAGCAGCCAGATGACAGGGTGGGGCTACACCTTC
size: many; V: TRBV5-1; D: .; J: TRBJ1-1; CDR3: CASSASNEAFF; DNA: TGCGCCAGCAGCGCATCGAATGAGGCTTTCTTT
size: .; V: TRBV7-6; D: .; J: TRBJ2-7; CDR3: CASSLRTSRGNEQYF; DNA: TGTGCCAGCAGCTTAAGGACATCAAGGGGCAATGAGCAGTACTTC
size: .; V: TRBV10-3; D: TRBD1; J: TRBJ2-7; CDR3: CAISSGTGGDEQYF; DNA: TGTGCCATCAGTTCCGGGACAGGGGGCGACGAGCAGTACTTC
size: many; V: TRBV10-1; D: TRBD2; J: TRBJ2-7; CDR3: CASSLAGDYEQYF; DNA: TGCGCCAGCAGTCTAGCGGGGGACTACGAGCAGTACTTC
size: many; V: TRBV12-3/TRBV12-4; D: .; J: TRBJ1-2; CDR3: CASSFGQGRGGYTF; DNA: TGTGCCAGCAGTTTCGGTCAGGGGAGAGGTGGCTACACCTTC
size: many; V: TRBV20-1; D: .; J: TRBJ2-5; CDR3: CSASLLEGDISRETQYF; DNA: TGCAGTGCTAGCCTCCTCGAGGGGGACATTTCCCGGGAGACCCAGTACTTC
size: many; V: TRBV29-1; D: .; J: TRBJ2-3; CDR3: CSVGGSTDTQYF; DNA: TGCAGCGTTGGTGGAAGCACAGATACGCAGTATTTT
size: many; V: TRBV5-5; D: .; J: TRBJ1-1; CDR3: CASSPGWRAGTEAFF; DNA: TGTGCCAGCAGCCCAGGTTGGAGGGCGGGAACTGAAGCTTTCTTT
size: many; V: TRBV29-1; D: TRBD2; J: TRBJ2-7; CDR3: CSAEGVAGGGSYEQYF; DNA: TGCAGCGCCGAGGGTGTAGCGGGAGGGGGATCCTACGAGCAGTACTTC
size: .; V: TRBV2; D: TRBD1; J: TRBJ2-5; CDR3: CAGIPTGQETQYF; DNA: TGTGCCGGAATACCGACAGGGCAAGAGACCCAGTACTTC
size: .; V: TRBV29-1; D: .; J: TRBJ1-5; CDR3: CSAWGGQPQHF; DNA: TGCAGCGCTTGGGGGGGGCAGCCCCAGCATTTT
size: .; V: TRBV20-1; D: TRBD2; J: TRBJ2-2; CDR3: CSASSPLAGNTGELFF; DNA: TGCAGTGCTAGTTCTCCCCTAGCGGGAAACACCGGGGAGCTGTTTTTT
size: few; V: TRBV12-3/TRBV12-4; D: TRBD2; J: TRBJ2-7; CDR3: CASSGISGRGAEQYF; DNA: TGTGCCAGCAGTGGAATCAGCGGGAGAGGGGCAGAGCAGTACTTC
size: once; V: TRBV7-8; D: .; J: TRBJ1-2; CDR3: CAIMDLNYGYTF; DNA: TGTGCCATTATGGACCTTAACTATGGCTACACCTTC
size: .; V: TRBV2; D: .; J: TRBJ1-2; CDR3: CASSEEVRAGYTF; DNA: TGTGCCAGCAGTGAGGAGGTGCGGGCGGGCTACACCTTC
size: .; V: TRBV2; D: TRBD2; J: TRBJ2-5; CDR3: CASSESSGRAWETQYF; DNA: TGTGCCAGCAGTGAATCCAGCGGGAGGGCCTGGGAGACCCAGTACTTC
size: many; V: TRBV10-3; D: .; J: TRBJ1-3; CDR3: CAISGTERTGNTIYF; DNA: TGTGCCATCAGTGGGACAGAGCGTACTGGAAACACCATATATTTT
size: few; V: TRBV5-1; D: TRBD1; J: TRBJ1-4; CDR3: CASSPGQVATNEKLFF; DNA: TGCGCCAGCAGCCCTGGACAGGTTGCAACTAATGAAAAACTGTTTTTT
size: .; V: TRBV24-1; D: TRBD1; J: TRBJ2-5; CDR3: CATSDVQGLETQYF; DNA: TGTGCCACCAGTGACGTACAGGGGCTGGAGACCCAGTACTTC